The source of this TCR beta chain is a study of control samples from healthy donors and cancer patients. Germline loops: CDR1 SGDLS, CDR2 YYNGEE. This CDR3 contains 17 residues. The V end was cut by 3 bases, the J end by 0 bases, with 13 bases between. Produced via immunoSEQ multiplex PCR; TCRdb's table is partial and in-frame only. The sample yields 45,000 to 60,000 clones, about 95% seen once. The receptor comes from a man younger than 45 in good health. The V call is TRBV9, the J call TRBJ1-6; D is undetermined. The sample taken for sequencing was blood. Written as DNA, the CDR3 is TGTGCCAGCAGCGGTCTGGCGACCAGCTCCTATAATTCACCCCTCCACTTT. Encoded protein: CASSGLATSSYNSPLHF.